This TCR beta chain was captured in a study of T-cell memory formation after mild COVID-19. The table lists this clonotype with many counts. The CDR3 consists of 12 residues. The V end was cut by 3 bases, the J end by 5 bases, with 4 bases between. Germline V gene data show CDR1 as MNHEY and CDR2 as SMNVEV (reference sequence). TCRdb fed the 5' RACE reads into MiXCR, producing one record per CDR3 protein. The table shows roughly 300,000 distinct CDR3 sequences, with roughly 15% occurring only once. The specimen was PBMCs or a T cell subset sorted from them (not recorded which). This chain connects TRBV27 to TRBJ2-2; D ambiguous. The receptor comes from a man younger than 30 who had mild COVID-19 (a few samples of this study predate the infection). Cell type and time point are not known. As DNA, the CDR3 is TGTGCCAGCAGTTTTTGGACCGGGGAGCTGTTTTTT. Amino acid sequence: CASSFWTGELFF.